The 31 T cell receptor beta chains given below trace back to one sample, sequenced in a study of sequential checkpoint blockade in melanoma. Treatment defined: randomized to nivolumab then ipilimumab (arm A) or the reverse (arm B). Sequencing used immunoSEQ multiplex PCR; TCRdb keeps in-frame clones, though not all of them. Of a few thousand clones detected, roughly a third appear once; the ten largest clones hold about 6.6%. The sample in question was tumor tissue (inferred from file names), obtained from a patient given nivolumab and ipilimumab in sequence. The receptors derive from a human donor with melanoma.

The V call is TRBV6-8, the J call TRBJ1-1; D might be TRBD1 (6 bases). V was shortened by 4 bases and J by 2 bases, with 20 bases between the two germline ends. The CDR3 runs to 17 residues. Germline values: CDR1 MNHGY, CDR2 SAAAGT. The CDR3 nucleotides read TGTGCCAGCAGTTTGAAGGGATGGGGGGCCCCCAACACTGAAGCTTTCTTT. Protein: CASSLKGWGAPNTEAFF.

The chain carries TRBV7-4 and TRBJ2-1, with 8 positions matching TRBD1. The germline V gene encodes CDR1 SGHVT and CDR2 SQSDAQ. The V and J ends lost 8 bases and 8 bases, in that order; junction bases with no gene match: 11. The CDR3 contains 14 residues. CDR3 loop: CASLRQGFNYEQFF. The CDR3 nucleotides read TGTGCCAGCTTGCGACAGGGGTTTAACTATGAGCAGTTCTTC.

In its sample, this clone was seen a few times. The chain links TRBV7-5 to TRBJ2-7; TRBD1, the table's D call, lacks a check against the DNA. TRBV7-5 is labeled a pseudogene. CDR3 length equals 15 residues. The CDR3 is CASSPQPGQSYEQYF. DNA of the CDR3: TGTGCCAGCAGCCCCCAACCGGGACAATCCTACGAGCAGTACTTC.

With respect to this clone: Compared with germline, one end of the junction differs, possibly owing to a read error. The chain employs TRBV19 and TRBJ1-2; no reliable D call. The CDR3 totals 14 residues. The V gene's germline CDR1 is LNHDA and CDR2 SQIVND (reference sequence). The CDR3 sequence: CASMSVQTNSGYTF. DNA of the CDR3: TGTGCCAGTATGTCGGTGCAGACGAACTCTGGCTACACCTTC.

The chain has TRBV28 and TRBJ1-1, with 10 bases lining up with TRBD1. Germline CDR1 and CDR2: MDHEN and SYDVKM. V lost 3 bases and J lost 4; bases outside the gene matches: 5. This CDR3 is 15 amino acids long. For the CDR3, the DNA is TGTGCCAGCAGTTTTGAGGGACAGGGGAGCACTGAAGCTTTCTTT. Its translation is CASSFEGQGSTEAFF.

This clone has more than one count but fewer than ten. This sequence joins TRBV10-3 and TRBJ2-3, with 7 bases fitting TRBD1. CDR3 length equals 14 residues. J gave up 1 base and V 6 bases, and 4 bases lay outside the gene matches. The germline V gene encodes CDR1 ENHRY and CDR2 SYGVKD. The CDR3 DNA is TGTGCCATCAGGAAGGGGACAGGCACAGATACGCAGTATTTT. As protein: CAIRKGTGTDTQYF.

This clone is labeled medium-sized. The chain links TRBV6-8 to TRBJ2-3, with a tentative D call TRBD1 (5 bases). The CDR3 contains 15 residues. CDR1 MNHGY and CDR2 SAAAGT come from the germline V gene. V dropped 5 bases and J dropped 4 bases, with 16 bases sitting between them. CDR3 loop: CASSDGAVIPDTQYF. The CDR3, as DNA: TGTGCCAGCAGTGATGGGGCGGTGATCCCAGATACGCAGTATTTT.

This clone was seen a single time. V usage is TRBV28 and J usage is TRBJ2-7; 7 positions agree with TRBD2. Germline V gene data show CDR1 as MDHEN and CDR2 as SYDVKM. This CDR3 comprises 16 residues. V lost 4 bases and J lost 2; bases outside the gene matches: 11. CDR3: CASSSPEASGTYEQYF. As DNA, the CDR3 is TGTGCCAGCAGTTCCCCCGAGGCCAGCGGGACCTACGAGCAGTACTTC.

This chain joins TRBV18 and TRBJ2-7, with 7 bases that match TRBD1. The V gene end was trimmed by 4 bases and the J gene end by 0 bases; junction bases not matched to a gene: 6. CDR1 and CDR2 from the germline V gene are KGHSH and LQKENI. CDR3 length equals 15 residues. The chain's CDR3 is CASSRQGVSSYEQYF. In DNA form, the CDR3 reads TGTGCCAGCTCACGGCAGGGGGTGAGCTCCTACGAGCAGTACTTC.

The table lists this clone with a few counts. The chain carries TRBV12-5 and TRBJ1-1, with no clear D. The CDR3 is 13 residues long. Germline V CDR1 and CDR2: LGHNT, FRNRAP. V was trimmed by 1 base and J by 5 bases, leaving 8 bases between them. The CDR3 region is CASGLEDGTEAFF. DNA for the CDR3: TGTGCTAGTGGTTTGGAGGATGGGACTGAAGCTTTCTTT.

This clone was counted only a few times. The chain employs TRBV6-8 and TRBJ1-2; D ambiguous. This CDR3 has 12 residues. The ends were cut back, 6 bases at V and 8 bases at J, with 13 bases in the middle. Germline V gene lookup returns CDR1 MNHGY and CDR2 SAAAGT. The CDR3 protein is CASRDGVGGYTF. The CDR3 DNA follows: TGTGCCAGCAGGGATGGTGTGGGCGGCTACACCTTC.

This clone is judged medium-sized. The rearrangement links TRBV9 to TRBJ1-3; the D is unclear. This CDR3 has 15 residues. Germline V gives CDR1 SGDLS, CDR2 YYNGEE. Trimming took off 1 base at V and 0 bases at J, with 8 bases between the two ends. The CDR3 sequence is CASSVKSFSGNTIYF. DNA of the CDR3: TGTGCCAGCAGCGTAAAATCTTTCTCTGGAAACACCATATATTTT.

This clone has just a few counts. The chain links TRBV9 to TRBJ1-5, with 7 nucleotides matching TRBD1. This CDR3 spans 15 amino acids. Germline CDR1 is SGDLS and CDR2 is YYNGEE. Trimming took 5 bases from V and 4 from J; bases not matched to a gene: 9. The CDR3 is CASSGDSRHNQPQHF. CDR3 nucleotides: TGTGCCAGCAGTGGGGACAGTAGACATAATCAGCCCCAGCATTTT.

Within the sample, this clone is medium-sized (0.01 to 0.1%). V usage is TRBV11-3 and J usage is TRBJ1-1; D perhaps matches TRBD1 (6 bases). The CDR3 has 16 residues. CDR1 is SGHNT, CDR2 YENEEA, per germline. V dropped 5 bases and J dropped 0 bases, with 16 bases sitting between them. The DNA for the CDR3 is TGTGCCAGCAGCCAACAAGGGGGGTGGGTGAACACTGAAGCTTTCTTT. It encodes CASSQQGGWVNTEAFF.

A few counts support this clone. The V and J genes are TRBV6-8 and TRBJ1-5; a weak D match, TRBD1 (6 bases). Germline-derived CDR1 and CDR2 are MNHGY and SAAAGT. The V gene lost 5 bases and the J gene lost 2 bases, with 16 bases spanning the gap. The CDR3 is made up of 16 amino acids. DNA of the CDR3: TGTGCCAGCAGTGACCCCCGACAGGAGGGCAATCAGCCCCAGCATTTT. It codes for CASSDPRQEGNQPQHF.

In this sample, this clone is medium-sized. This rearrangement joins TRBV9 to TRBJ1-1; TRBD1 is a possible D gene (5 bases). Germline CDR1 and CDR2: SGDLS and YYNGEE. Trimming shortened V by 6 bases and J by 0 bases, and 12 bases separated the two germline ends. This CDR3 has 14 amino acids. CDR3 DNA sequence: TGTGCCAGCACCACAGGAGCCGTGAACACTGAAGCTTTCTTT. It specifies CASTTGAVNTEAFF. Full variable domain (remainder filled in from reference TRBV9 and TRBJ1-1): DSGVTQTPKHLITATGQRVTLRCSPRSGDLSVYWYQQSLDQGLQFLIQYYNGEERAKGNILERFSAQQFPDLHSELNLSSLELGDSALYFCASTTGAVNTEAFFGQGTRLTVV.

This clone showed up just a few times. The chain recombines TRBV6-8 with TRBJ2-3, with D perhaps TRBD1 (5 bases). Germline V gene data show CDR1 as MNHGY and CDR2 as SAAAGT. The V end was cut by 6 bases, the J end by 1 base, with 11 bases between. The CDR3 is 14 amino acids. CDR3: CASSLDRGTDTQYF. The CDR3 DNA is TGTGCCAGCAGCCTCGACAGAGGCACAGATACGCAGTATTTT.

In nucleotides, the CDR3 is TGTGCCAGCTCACCCGGTCCCACAGAGACCCAGTACTTC. Its translation is CASSPGPTETQYF. The rearrangement uses TRBV18 and TRBJ2-5, with D unclear. Germline assignment: CDR1 KGHSH and CDR2 LQKENI. The length of the CDR3 is 13 residues. Trimming cost V 3 bases and J 4 bases, with 9 bases left between them.

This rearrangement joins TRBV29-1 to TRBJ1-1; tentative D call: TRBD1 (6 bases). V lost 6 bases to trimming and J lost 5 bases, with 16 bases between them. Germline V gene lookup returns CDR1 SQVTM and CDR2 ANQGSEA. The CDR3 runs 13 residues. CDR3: CSVAPGEVTEAFF. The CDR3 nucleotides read TGCAGCGTCGCCCCAGGGGAGGTTACTGAAGCTTTCTTT.

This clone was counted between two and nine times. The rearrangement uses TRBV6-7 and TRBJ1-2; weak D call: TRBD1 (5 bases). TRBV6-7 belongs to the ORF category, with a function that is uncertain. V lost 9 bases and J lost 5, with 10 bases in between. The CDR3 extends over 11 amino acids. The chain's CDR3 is CASGANYGYTF. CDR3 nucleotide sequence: TGTGCCAGTGGGGCGAATTATGGCTACACCTTC.

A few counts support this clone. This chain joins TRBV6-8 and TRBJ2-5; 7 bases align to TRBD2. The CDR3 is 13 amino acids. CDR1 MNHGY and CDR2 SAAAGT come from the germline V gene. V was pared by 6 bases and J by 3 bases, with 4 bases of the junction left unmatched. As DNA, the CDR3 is TGTGCCAGCAGGTGGGAGGGTAAAGAGACCCAGTACTTC. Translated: CASRWEGKETQYF.

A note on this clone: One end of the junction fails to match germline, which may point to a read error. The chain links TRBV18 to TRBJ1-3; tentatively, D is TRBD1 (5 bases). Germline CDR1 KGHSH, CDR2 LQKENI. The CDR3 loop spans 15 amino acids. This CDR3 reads CASSPSAGSGNTIYF. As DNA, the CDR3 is TGTGCCAGYTCACCTTCCGCAGGGTCTGGAAACACCATATATTTT.

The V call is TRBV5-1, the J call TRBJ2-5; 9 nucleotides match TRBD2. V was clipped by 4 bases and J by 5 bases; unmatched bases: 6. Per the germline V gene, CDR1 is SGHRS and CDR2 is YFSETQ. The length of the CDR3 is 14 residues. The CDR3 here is CASSPGLAGETQYF. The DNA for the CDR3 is TGCGCCAGCAGCCCGGGACTAGCCGGGGAGACCCAGTACTTC.

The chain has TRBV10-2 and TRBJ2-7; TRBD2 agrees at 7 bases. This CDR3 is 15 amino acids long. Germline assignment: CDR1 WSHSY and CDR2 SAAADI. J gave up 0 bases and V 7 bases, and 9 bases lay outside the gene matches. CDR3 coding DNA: TGCGCCAGCAAAGCTACTAGCGCGAGCTCCTACGAGCAGTACTTC. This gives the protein CASKATSASSYEQYF.

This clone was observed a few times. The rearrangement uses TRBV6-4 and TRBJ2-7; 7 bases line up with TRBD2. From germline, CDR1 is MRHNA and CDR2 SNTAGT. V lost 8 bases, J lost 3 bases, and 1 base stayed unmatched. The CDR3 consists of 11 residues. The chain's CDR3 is CASASGYEQYF. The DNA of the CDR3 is TGTGCCAGCGCTAGCGGCTACGAGCAGTACTTC.

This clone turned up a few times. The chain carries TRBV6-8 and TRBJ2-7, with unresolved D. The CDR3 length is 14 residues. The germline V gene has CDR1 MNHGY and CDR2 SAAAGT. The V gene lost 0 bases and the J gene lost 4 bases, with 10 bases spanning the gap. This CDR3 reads CASSYSPQKYEQYF. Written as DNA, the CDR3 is TGTGCCAGCAGTTACTCCCCGCAAAAATACGAGCAGTACTTC.

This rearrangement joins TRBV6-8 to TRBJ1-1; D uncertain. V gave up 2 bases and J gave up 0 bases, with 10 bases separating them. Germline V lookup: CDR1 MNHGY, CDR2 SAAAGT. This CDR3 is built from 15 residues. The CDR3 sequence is CASSYARVVNTEAFF. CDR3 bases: TGTGCCAGCAGTTACGCAAGGGTTGTGAACACTGAAGCTTTCTTT.

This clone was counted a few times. The CDR3 reads CASSLFWAGGAGNTEAFF. Here the CDR3 DNA reads TGCGCCAGCAGCTTGTTTTGGGCAGGGGGCGCCGGGAACACTGAAGCTTTCTTT. V and J are TRBV5-1 and TRBJ1-1; 8 bases line up with TRBD1. The V segment lost 1 base and the J segment 1 base; nucleotides outside the gene matches: 12. Germline lookup yields CDR1 SGHRS and CDR2 YFSETQ. The length of the CDR3 is 18 residues.

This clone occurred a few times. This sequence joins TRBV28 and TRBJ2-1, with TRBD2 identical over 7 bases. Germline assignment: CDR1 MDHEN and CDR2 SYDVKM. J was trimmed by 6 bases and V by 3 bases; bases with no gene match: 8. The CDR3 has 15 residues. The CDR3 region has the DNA TGTGCCAGCAGTTTTTCCAGCGGGGTGGCCAATGAGCAGTTCTTC. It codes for CASSFSSGVANEQFF.

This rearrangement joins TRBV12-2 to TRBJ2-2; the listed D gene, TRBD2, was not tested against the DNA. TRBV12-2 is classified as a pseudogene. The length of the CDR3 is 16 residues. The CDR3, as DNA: TGTGCCACCCATGTTTCGTGGTCTACGAACACCGGGGAGCTGTTTTTT. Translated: CATHVSWSTNTGELFF.

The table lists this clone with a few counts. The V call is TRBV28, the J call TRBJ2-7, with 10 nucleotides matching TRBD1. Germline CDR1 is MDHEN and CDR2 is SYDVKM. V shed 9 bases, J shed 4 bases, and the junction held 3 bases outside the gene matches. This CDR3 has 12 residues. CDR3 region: CASRDRGYEQYF. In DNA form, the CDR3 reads TGTGCCAGTCGGGACAGGGGATACGAGCAGTACTTC.